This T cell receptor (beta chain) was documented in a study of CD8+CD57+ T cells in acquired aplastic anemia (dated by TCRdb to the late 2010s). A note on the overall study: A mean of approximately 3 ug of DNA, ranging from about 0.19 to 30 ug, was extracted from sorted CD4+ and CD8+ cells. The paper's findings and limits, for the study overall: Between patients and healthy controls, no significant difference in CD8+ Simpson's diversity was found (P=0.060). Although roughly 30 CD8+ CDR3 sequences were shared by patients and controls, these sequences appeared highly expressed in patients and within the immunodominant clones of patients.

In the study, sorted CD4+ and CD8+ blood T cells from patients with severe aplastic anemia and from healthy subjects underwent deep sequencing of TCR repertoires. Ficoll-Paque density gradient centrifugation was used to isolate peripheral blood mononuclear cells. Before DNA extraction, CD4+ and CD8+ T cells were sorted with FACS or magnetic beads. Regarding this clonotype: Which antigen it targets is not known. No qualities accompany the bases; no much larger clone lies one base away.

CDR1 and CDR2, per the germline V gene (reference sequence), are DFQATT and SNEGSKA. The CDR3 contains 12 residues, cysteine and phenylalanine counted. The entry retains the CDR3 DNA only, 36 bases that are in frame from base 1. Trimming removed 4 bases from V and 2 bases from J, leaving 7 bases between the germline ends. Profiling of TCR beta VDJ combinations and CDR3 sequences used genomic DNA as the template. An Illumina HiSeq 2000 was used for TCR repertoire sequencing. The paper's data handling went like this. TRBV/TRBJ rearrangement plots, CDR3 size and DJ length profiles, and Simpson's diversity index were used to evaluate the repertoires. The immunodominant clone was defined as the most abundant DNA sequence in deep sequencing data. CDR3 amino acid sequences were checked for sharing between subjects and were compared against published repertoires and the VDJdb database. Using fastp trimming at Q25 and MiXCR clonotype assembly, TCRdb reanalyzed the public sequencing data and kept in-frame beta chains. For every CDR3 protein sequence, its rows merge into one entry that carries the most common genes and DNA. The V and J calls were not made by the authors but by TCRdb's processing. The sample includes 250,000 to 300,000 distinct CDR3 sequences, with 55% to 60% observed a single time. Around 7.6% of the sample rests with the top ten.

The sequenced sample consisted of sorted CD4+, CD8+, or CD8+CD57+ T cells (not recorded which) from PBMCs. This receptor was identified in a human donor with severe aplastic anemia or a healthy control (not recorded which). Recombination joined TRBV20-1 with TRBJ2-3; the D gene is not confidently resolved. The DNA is TGCAGTGCTAATCCGTTCACAGATACGCAGTATTTT. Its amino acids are CSANPFTDTQYF.